This TCR beta chain was documented in a study of blood T cell repertoires in COVID-19. Study-wide background: Samples taken during acute and convalescent COVID-19 were collected in the United States, Italy and Spain. The analysed material was cDNA or gDNA that came from T cells, B-cell-depleted T cells, or PBMCs.

Original data processing: Reference gene primer amplification yielded estimated nucleated cell counts. This table comes from immunoSEQ multiplex PCR, and its TCRdb copy is limited to in-frame clones, with some not included. V and J calls and clone size are as listed in that table; D and trimming were resolved from the DNA. The sample includes about 160,000 clones, roughly 90% seen only once; the top ten take approximately 3%. This clone was detected only a few times. CDR3 size: 16 residues. The junction had 12 bases not matched to a gene; V was cut back by 8 bases and J by 0 bases. Germline lookup yields CDR1 SNHLY and CDR2 FYNNEI.

Sequencing was performed on peripheral blood. The TCR sequence derives from a man aged 55 to 70 with acute or convalescent COVID-19. This chain links TRBV2 with TRBJ2-7; TRBD2 matches at 8 bases. The chain's CDR3 is CASGAGLAADSYEQYF. In DNA, the CDR3 is TGTGCCAGCGGCGCCGGACTAGCCGCTGACTCCTACGAGCAGTACTTC.